This T cell receptor beta chain was retrieved from a study of identical twins. Overall study results and limits: Where beta out-of-frame sequences were concerned, excess twin sharing was weaker. Potential partial confounding of zero-insertion analyses by invariant MAIT and iNKT cells was noted. Modeled out-of-frame TCR alpha sharing in monozygotic twins fell below observed levels.

The table lists this clonotype with a few counts. The antigen remains unidentified. TCRdb reprocessed the 5' RACE reads via MiXCR and lists one record per CDR3 protein. Among nearly 900,000 distinct CDR3 sequences listed, about 12% were seen once. Germline V gene lookup returns CDR1 MGHRA and CDR2 YSYEKL. The CDR3 covers 17 residues. Trimming took 5 bases from V and 2 from J; bases not matched to a gene: 12. The data also belong to a second study, concerning yellow fever vaccine responses in identical twins.

Sequenced sample: PBMCs. This chain connects TRBV4-1 to TRBJ2-3, with 8 bases identical to TRBD1. The TCR comes from a woman between 18 and 29 years old in good health. The CDR3 bases are TGCGCCAGCAGCACCTACGCCGGGACAGGAAACACAGATACGCAGTATTTT. It translates to CASSTYAGTGNTDTQYF.